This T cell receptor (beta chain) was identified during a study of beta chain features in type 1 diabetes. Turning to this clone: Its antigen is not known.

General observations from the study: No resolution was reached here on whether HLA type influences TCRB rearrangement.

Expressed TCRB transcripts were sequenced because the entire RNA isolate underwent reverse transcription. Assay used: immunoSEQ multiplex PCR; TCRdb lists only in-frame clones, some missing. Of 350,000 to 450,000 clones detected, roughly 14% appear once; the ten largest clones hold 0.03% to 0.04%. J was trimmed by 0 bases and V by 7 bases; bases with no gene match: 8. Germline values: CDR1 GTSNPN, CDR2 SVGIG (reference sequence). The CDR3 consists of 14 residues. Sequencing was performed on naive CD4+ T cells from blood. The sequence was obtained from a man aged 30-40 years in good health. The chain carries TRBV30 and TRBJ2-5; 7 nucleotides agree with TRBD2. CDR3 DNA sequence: TGTGCCTCCCGGGGAGGGCCCAACCAAGAGACCCAGTACTTC. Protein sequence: CASRGGPNQETQYF.